These 3 T cell receptor beta chains were sequenced from one sample in a study of blood T cells in healthy people across ages. With a J-beta primer mix and a sample-barcoded 5' primer, a second PCR ran about 7 to 12 cycles. MiXCR was run by TCRdb on the 5' RACE reads, yielding one entry per CDR3 protein. The data contain roughly 700,000 distinct CDR3 sequences, around 45% of them singletons. The sample comprised blood. The receptors stem from a woman aged 60-70 years in good health.

J is TRBJ1-6 and V is TRBV20-1, with D tentatively TRBD1 (5 bases). Germline CDR1 is DFQATT and CDR2 is SNEGSKA (reference sequence). V lost 5 bases to trimming and J lost 7 bases, with 12 bases between them. The CDR3 has 13 residues. CDR3: CSAGDARNSPLHF. The CDR3 nucleotides read TGCAGTGCTGGGGACGCGAGGAATTCACCCCTCCACTTT.

The gene calls are TRBV28 and TRBJ1-2, with 9 bases identical to TRBD1. V trimming: 4 bases; J trimming: 7 bases; junction bases outside the gene matches: 7. The germline gives CDR1 MDHEN, CDR2 SYDVKM. The CDR3 runs to 14 residues. The DNA for the CDR3 is TGTGCCAGCAGTTCAACAGGGGGCTCCCTTGGCTACACCTTC. Its protein product is CASSSTGGSLGYTF.

This clonotype has just a few counts. V usage is TRBV12-3 or TRBV12-4 and J usage is TRBJ2-4; 9 bases align to TRBD1. The V and J ends lost 6 bases and 6 bases, in that order; junction bases with no gene match: 6. The CDR3 length is 14 residues. As DNA, the CDR3 is TGTGCCAGCAGCCGGGGACAGGGCTTAAACATTCAGTACTTC. Residues: CASSRGQGLNIQYF.